A single sample is the source of the 22 T cell receptor beta chains below, sequenced in a study of tissue T cells after allogeneic stem cell transplantation. Time point given: mouse harvest day 14 after allogeneic transplant. Each mouse received 10^7 T-cell-depleted marrow cells plus 10^6 splenic CD5+ T cells by tail vein. Assay used: immunoSEQ multiplex PCR; TCRdb lists only in-frame clones, some missing. This repertoire shows fewer than 10,000 clones, approximately 34% found once; its top ten account for more than 3%. The sample comprised skin. These receptors were collected from a female BALB/c mouse given C57BL/6 T cells with graft-versus-host disease after an allogeneic hematopoietic cell transplant.

This clone was seen only a few times. All gene names here are mouse names. This CDR3 is CASSRQVYNNQAPLF. Partial CDR3 DNA: TGTGCCAGCAGTCGACAGGTGTATAACAACCAGGCTCCGCTT. This chain links TRBV26 with TRBJ1-5; the D gene is possibly TRBD1 (6 bases). The CDR3 end lies 1 residue beyond the end of the read and is filled in from the germline J gene. V was cut by 4 bases and J by 0 bases, with 10 bases left in between. The CDR3 runs to 15 residues. Germline V gene lookup returns CDR1 KGHPV and CDR2 FQNQEV (reference sequence).

Regarding this clone: Mouse names are used for the genes. With the read ending 1 residue before the CDR3 end, the germline J gene is used to fill in that end. The V gene is TRBV15, the J gene TRBJ2-2, with TRBD2 matching over 12 bases. The junction had 3 bases not matched to a gene; V was cut back by 8 bases and J by 2 bases. The germline CDR1 and CDR2 sequences are SGHND and FRSKSL. There are 15 residues in the CDR3. The CDR3: CASADWGGNTGQLYF. The DNA read from the CDR3 is TGTGCCAGCGCGGACTGGGGGGGTAACACCGGGCAGCTCTAC.

To note about this clone: The listed genes are named as in mouse. The same CDR3 arises from other DNA sequences in this sample as well. CDR3 protein: CASSSGLGAYEQYF. The DNA read from the CDR3 is TGTGCCAGCAGCTCCGGACTGGGGGCCTATGAACAGTAC. This chain joins TRBV3 and TRBJ2-7; 10 nucleotides line up with TRBD2. The read terminates 1 residue before the CDR3 end, so the remaining end is supplied by the germline J gene. CDR3 size: 14 residues. In germline, CDR1 is SNHLY, CDR2 FYNGKV (reference sequence). The V gene end was trimmed by 4 bases and the J gene end by 2 bases; junction bases not matched to a gene: 2.

In the case of this clone: These gene names are mouse names. The CDR3 end is not reached by the read, which stops 1 residue before it; the germline J gene fills it in. The J gene is TRBJ1-6, the V gene TRBV13-2; 9 positions match TRBD1. TRBJ1-6 is known as an ORF, though its function is uncertain. V lost 5 bases to trimming and J lost 6 bases; unmatched junction nucleotides: 3. Germline CDR1 reads NNHNN; CDR2 reads SYGAGS (reference sequence). This CDR3 is 14 amino acids long. CDR3 DNA (partial): TGTGCCAGCGGGGACAGGGGTGGTAATTCGCCCCTCTAC. Translation gives CASGDRGGNSPLY. The full CDR3 protein is CASGDRGGNSPLYF.

This clone was picked up a small number of times. Gene names and germline refer to mouse. The observed sequence ends 1 residue before the CDR3 terminus, with the missing tail filled in from the germline J gene. V is TRBV2 and J is TRBJ2-7; possible D gene TRBD2, 6 bases. With 2 bases removed from V and 4 bases from J, the gap between germline ends came to 9 bases. The V gene's germline CDR1 is LGHNA and CDR2 YSYQKL. The CDR3 is 13 residues long. The sequenced part of the CDR3 DNA is TGTGCCAGCAGCCAACCGGGACTTTATGAACAGTAC. This gives the protein CASSQPGLYEQY. The entire CDR3 sequence reads CASSQPGLYEQYF.

Regarding this clone: Germline and genes here are mouse. The sequenced fragment ends 1 residue before the CDR3 boundary, so the rest is inferred from the germline J gene. The V and J genes are TRBV24 and TRBJ1-1; tentatively, D is TRBD1 (6 bases). From germline, CDR1 is KGHTA and CDR2 FRNEEI. Trimming cost V 4 bases and J 5 bases, with 8 bases left between them. This CDR3 is built from 12 residues. The part of the CDR3 DNA that was read is TGTGCCAGCAGTCACCAGGGGACAGAAGTCTTC. Its protein is CASSHQGTEVF. The CDR3 in its entirety is CASSHQGTEVFF.

This clone has a handful of counts. The genes and germline here are from mouse. The sequence runs out 1 residue before the end of the CDR3; the remainder is reconstructed from the germline J gene. The chain links TRBV24 to TRBJ2-7; no clear D gene. This CDR3 has 9 amino acids. Trimming cost V 9 bases and J 4 bases, with 4 bases left between them. Germline V gene sequence: CDR1 KGHTA, CDR2 FRNEEI. CDR3 sequence: CARTYEQYF. The DNA read from the CDR3 is TGTGCCAGGACGTATGAACAGTAC.

Concerning this clone itself: Each gene name is a mouse one. The missing CDR3 end, 1 residue past where the read stops, is filled in from the germline J gene. The chain couples TRBV23 to TRBJ2-7; the table assigns TRBD1, which was not confirmed against the DNA. Germline V gene data show CDR1 as KGHTA and CDR2 as FQNQQP. The CDR3 is made up of 15 amino acids. This chain's CDR3 is CSSSQKTGFSYEQYF. The sequenced CDR3 bases are TGCTCCAGCAGTCAAAAAACAGGGTTCTCCTATGAACAGTAC.

This clone was detected a few times. Each gene name is a mouse one. The CDR3 goes on 1 residue after the read ends, and that part is filled in from the germline J gene. The chain couples TRBV13-1 to TRBJ2-7, with D maybe TRBD1 (6 bases). The germline CDR1 and CDR2 sequences are NSHNY and SYGAGN. This CDR3 is built from 14 residues. V lost 2 bases and J lost 0, with 9 bases in between. Incomplete CDR3 DNA: TGTGCCAGCAGTGAGGGCAGGGGCTCCTATGAACAGTAC. Encoded protein: CASSEGRGSYEQY. The whole CDR3 reads CASSEGRGSYEQYF.

This clone was recorded a few times. The genes and germline here are from mouse. The DNA ends 1 residue before the CDR3 does, and the rest of the CDR3 is filled in from the germline J gene. The chain has TRBV5 and TRBJ1-5; D gene uncertain. Germline V gene lookup returns CDR1 LGHNA and CDR2 YNLKQL (reference sequence). V lost 0 bases, J lost 1 base, and 4 bases lay in between. The CDR3 length is 14 residues. CDR3 bases read: TGTGCCAGCAGCCAAGAACAAAACAACCAGGCTCCGCTT. Its translation is CASSQEQNNQAPL. The CDR3 in its entirety is CASSQEQNNQAPLF.

In its sample, this clone ranks as medium-sized (0.01 to 0.1%). These gene names are mouse names. The CDR3 end falls 1 residue outside the read, so it is completed with the germline J gene. The chain recombines TRBV26 with TRBJ2-5, with 7 positions matching TRBD2. The germline V gene has CDR1 KGHPV and CDR2 FQNQEV (reference sequence). After removal of 5 bases from V and 2 bases from J, the junction contained 4 bases not matched to a gene. The CDR3 covers 14 residues. CDR3 sequence: CASSSGLRQDTQYF. CDR3 DNA, as far as it was read: TGTGCCAGCAGTTCGGGACTGCGCCAAGACACCCAGTAC.

On this clone: Genes and germline are mouse. The DNA ends 1 residue before the CDR3 does, and the rest of the CDR3 is filled in from the germline J gene. The gene calls are TRBV2 and TRBJ2-7; the match to TRBD2 covers 11 bases. J gave up 6 bases and V 0 bases, and 4 bases lay outside the gene matches. Germline lookup yields CDR1 LGHNA and CDR2 YSYQKL. This CDR3 is built from 15 residues. CDR3 DNA, as far as it was read: TGTGCCAGCAGCCAAGAATACTGGGGGGGCGCTGAACAGTAC. It codes for CASSQEYWGGAEQY. The complete CDR3 reads CASSQEYWGGAEQYF.

As to this clone: Genes and germline come from the mouse. The CDR3 is cut off 1 residue early in the read; its end comes from the germline J gene. The chain employs TRBV3 and TRBJ2-5; TRBD2 aligns across 11 bases. Trimming removed 2 bases from V and 2 bases from J; junction bases left unmatched: 3. The germline V gene has CDR1 SNHLY and CDR2 FYNGKV (reference sequence). CDR3 length: 16 amino acids. CDR3: CASSLLGLGAQDTQYF. Partial CDR3 DNA: TGTGCCAGCAGCTTACTGGGACTGGGGGCCCAAGACACCCAGTAC.

Worth noting for this clone: Gene and germline names: mouse. The read ends 1 residue before the CDR3 terminus; that terminus is restored from the germline J gene. The rearrangement uses TRBV3 and TRBJ1-6; the D is unclear. TRBJ1-6 is noted as an ORF with a role that remains uncertain. CDR1 SNHLY and CDR2 FYNGKV come from the germline V gene (reference sequence). The V and J ends lost 2 bases and 6 bases respectively, with 5 bases between them. There are 13 residues in the CDR3. The CDR3 bases that were read are TGTGCCAGCAGCTTATCCCTTAATTCGCCCCTCTAC. Residues: CASSLSLNSPLY. From start to end, the CDR3 is CASSLSLNSPLYF.

Details on this clone: Here the gene names and germline are mouse. The CDR3 end is not reached by the read, which stops 1 residue before it; the germline J gene fills it in. The rearrangement joins TRBV26 to TRBJ1-5; tentative D call: TRBD1 (5 bases). With 2 bases removed from V and 0 bases from J, the gap between germline ends came to 8 bases. The germline gives CDR1 KGHPV, CDR2 FQNQEV (reference sequence). This CDR3 region has 15 residues. The sequenced CDR3 bases are TGTGCCAGCAGTCTGGACAGTTATAACAACCAGGCTCCGCTT. As protein: CASSLDSYNNQAPL. The whole CDR3 sequence is CASSLDSYNNQAPLF.

This clone ranks as medium-sized. Mouse names are used for the genes. Here the CDR3 reads CASSLRAYAEQFF. CDR3 bases read: TGTGCCAGCAGCTTACGGGCCTATGCTGAGCAGTTC. This chain joins TRBV3 and TRBJ2-1; unclear D gene. Coverage ceases 1 residue before the CDR3 finishes, and the germline J gene fills in the end. This CDR3 comprises 13 residues. V was cut by 2 bases and J by 3 bases, with 5 bases left in between. Germline CDR1 SNHLY, CDR2 FYNGKV (reference sequence).

This clone qualifies as medium-sized (0.01 to 0.1%). Genes and germline come from the mouse. The CDR3 DNA, read in part, is TGCTCCAGCAGTCAATCGGGACAGATTTCCAACGAAAGATTATTT. Amino acids: CSSSQSGQISNERLF. The whole CDR3 reads CSSSQSGQISNERLFF. This sequence joins TRBV23 and TRBJ1-4; the tabulated D call, TRBD1, remains unverified against the DNA. The CDR3 end is not reached by the read, which stops 1 residue before it; the germline J gene fills it in. The CDR3 covers 16 residues. Germline V gene lookup returns CDR1 KGHTA and CDR2 FQNQQP.

Comment on this clone: Any gene name here is a mouse gene name. The read finishes 1 residue shy of the CDR3 end, and the germline J gene is used to complete it. This chain connects TRBV1 to TRBJ2-2, with D perhaps TRBD2 (7 bases). V lost 0 bases and J lost 6, with 11 bases in between. Germline CDR1 is NSQYPW and CDR2 is LRSPGD (reference sequence). This CDR3 contains 15 residues. The part of the CDR3 DNA that was read is TGCACCTGCAGTGCAGATAGGGGGGGACCCGGGCAGCTCTAC. It encodes CTCSADRGGPGQLY. The full CDR3 protein is CTCSADRGGPGQLYF.

This clone was seen a handful of times. The gene names here belong to mouse. The CDR3 end falls 1 residue outside the read, so it is completed with the germline J gene. The chain uses TRBV13-2 and TRBJ2-5; TRBD1 agrees at 8 bases. This CDR3 contains 15 residues. From germline, CDR1 is NNHNN and CDR2 SYGAGS (reference sequence). Trimming removed 2 bases from V and 2 bases from J; junction bases left unmatched: 4. CDR3 DNA, as far as it was read: TGTGCCAGCGGTGACTCAGGGGGCGCCCAAGACACCCAGTAC. Residues: CASGDSGGAQDTQY. The CDR3 in full is CASGDSGGAQDTQYF.

About this clone: Germline and genes: mouse. The sequence runs out 1 residue before the end of the CDR3; the remainder is reconstructed from the germline J gene. This sequence joins TRBV16 and TRBJ2-1; weak D call: TRBD1 (5 bases). In germline, CDR1 is SGHSA, CDR2 FRNQAP. CDR3 length: 16 amino acids. Trimming took off 0 bases at V and 1 base at J, with 10 bases between the two ends. The CDR3 spells CASSLEQVGNYAEQFF. The CDR3 DNA, read in part, is TGTGCAAGCAGCTTAGAACAGGTTGGGAACTATGCTGAGCAGTTC.

Notes on this clone: The gene names given are mouse names. The CDR3 end is not reached by the read, which stops 1 residue before it; the germline J gene fills it in. The gene calls are TRBV26 and TRBJ1-6; D gene ambiguous. TRBJ1-6 is assigned to the ORF class and has an uncertain function. CDR1 and CDR2 from the germline V gene are KGHPV and FQNQEV (reference sequence). This CDR3 is built from 12 residues. V lost 7 bases to trimming and J lost 3 bases, with 4 bases between them. The CDR3 spells CASNHYNSPLYF. Incomplete CDR3 DNA: TGTGCCAGCAACCACTATAATTCGCCCCTCTAC.

This clone is categorized as medium-sized. Gene and germline names: mouse. The read halts 1 residue ahead of the CDR3 end, with the missing end drawn from the germline J gene. The rearrangement links TRBV3 to TRBJ1-2; D is perhaps TRBD1 (6 bases). V gave up 3 bases and J gave up 0 bases, with 8 bases separating them. The germline V gene encodes CDR1 SNHLY and CDR2 FYNGKV (reference sequence). CDR3 size: 14 residues. The sequenced part of the CDR3 DNA is TGTGCCAGCAGCTTTACAGGGTCAAACTCCGACTACACC. Translating it yields CASSFTGSNSDYT. The whole CDR3 protein is CASSFTGSNSDYTF. The variable domain in full, completed from reference TRBV3 and TRBJ1-2, reads GPKVLQIPSHQIIDMGQMVTLNCDPVSNHLYFYWYKQILGQQMEFLVNFYNGKVMEKSKLFKDQFSVERPDGSYFTLKIQPTALEDSAVYFCASSFTGSNSDYTFGSGTRLLVI.